The 23 T cell receptor beta chains below were found in one sample sequenced in a study of Ad26.COV2.S vaccination and SARS-CoV-2 variants. Measured with immunoSEQ multiplex PCR; TCRdb has only the in-frame clones, and not every one. The sample lists roughly 400,000 clones; about 91% were seen once. As to treatment: around 19 received Ad26.COV2.S at low or high dose, single or two shots; five or six received placebo; per-sample allocation not given. The samples were gathered on day 63 after the first injection of vaccine or placebo. This specimen consisted of peripheral blood, obtained in a trial of Ad26.COV2.S vaccine versus placebo. These receptor sequences come from a person between 18 and 60 years old who received the Ad26.COV2.S COVID-19 vaccine or a placebo.

The chain combines TRBV30 with TRBJ2-7; D unclear. The V end lost 5 bases, the J end lost 0 bases, and 14 bases lay between the germline ends. Germline CDR1 and CDR2: GTSNPN and SVGIG (reference sequence). The CDR3 contains 14 residues. The CDR3: CAWRTPRYSYEQYF. In nucleotides, the CDR3 is TGTGCCTGGCGAACTCCCCGGTACTCCTACGAGCAGTACTTC.

The chain recombines TRBV7-2 with TRBJ2-2; a possible D gene is TRBD2 (6 bases). Trimming removed 6 bases from V and 7 bases from J, with 12 bases in between. Germline values: CDR1 SGHTA, CDR2 FQGNSA. There are 13 residues in the CDR3. The CDR3 DNA follows: TGTGCCAGCAGGGGGACTCTTTACGGGGAGCTGTTTTTT. Its protein is CASRGTLYGELFF.

This sequence joins TRBV18 and TRBJ2-7; TRBD1 matches at 9 bases. The V and J ends lost 3 bases and 0 bases, in that order; junction bases with no gene match: 3. This CDR3 has 15 amino acids. CDR1 and CDR2 (germline): KGHSH, LQKENI. CDR3 sequence: CASSPDRGSSYEQYF. The DNA of the CDR3 is TGTGCCAGCTCACCCGACAGGGGGAGCTCCTACGAGCAGTACTTC. The complete variable domain, with remaining parts taken from reference TRBV18 and TRBJ2-7, reads NAGVMQNPRHLVRRRGQEARLRCSPMKGHSHVYWYRQLPEEGLKFMVYLQKENIIDESGMPKERFSAEFPKEGPSILRIQQVVRGDSAAYFCASSPDRGSSYEQYFGPGTRLTVT.

The chain links TRBV10-3 to TRBJ2-1, with 12 positions matching TRBD2. Germline lookup yields CDR1 ENHRY and CDR2 SYGVKD. Trimming took 10 bases from V and 9 from J; bases not matched to a gene: 13. The CDR3 consists of 15 residues. CDR3: CATVSATSGSGEQFF. The CDR3 DNA sequence: TGTGCCACCGTATCCGCGACTAGCGGGAGTGGTGAGCAGTTCTTC.

This chain connects TRBV11-1 to TRBJ2-2, with D possibly TRBD2 on 5 matching bases. The CDR3 spans 15 residues. The V gene's germline CDR1 is SGHAT and CDR2 FQDESV (reference sequence). V gave up 2 bases and J gave up 7 bases, with 14 bases separating them. As DNA, the CDR3 is TGTGCCAGCAGCTTAACCCCCAAAGGAGGCGGGGAGCTGTTTTTT. As protein: CASSLTPKGGGELFF. The full variable domain, with the rest looked up from reference TRBV11-1 and TRBJ2-2, is EAEVAQSPRYKITEKSQAVAFWCDPISGHATLYWYRQILGQGPELLVQFQDESVVDDSQLPKDRFSAERLKGVDSTLKIQPAELGDSAMYLCASSLTPKGGGELFFGEGSRLTVL.

This chain connects TRBV29-1 to TRBJ2-7; TRBD2 aligns across 8 bases. CDR3 size: 13 residues. Germline loops: CDR1 SQVTM, CDR2 ANQGSEA. V trimming: 1 base; J trimming: 7 bases; junction bases outside the gene matches: 6. CDR3 bases: TGCAGCGTTGAAGCTACGGGAGGGCAAGAGCAGTACTTC. Its translation: CSVEATGGQEQYF.

V and J are TRBV4-3 and TRBJ2-1, with 11 bases fitting TRBD2. Germline CDR1 and CDR2: LGHNA and YSLEER. The junction had 7 bases not matched to a gene; V was cut back by 1 base and J by 5 bases. CDR3 length equals 17 residues. The CDR3 nucleotides read TGCGCCAGCAGCCAAGCACATGGACTAGCGGGTAACAATGAGCAGTTCTTC. Translation: CASSQAHGLAGNNEQFF.

The chain has TRBV30 and TRBJ2-2; TRBD2 is a possible D gene (5 bases). Germline-derived CDR1 and CDR2 are GTSNPN and SVGIG (reference sequence). The CDR3 is 14 residues long. Trimming removed 1 base at V and 4 bases at J, with 10 bases between. CDR3 in DNA: TGTGCCTGGAGTGCGGGTAGCGTCACCGGGGAGCTGTTTTTT. It codes for CAWSAGSVTGELFF. Drawing the rest from reference TRBV30 and TRBJ2-2, the complete variable domain is SQTIHQWPATLVQPVGSPLSLECTVEGTSNPNLYWYRQAAGRGLQLLFYSVGIGQISSEVPQNLSASRPQDRQFILSSKKLLLSDSGFYLCAWSAGSVTGELFFGEGSRLTVL.

The rearrangement links TRBV5-1 to TRBJ2-5, with D perhaps TRBD2 (5 bases). V was trimmed by 1 base and J by 2 bases, leaving 12 bases between them. Germline V CDR1 and CDR2: SGHRS, YFSETQ. CDR3 length: 15 amino acids. This CDR3 reads CASSLSSGFQETQYF. In DNA, the CDR3 is TGCGCCAGCAGCTTGTCGAGCGGTTTTCAAGAGACCCAGTACTTC.

The genes are TRBV4-1 and TRBJ2-5; no definite D call. Germline loops: CDR1 MGHRA, CDR2 YSYEKL. Trimming took off 0 bases at V and 5 bases at J, with 10 bases between the two ends. This CDR3 is 14 amino acids long. CDR3 loop: CASSQDSPRETQYF. Written as DNA, the CDR3 is TGCGCCAGCAGCCAAGATAGCCCAAGGGAGACCCAGTACTTC.

The chain links TRBV24-1 to TRBJ1-2, with 7 positions matching TRBD1. CDR3 length: 13 amino acids. Germline CDR1 KGHDR, CDR2 SFDVKD. After removal of 7 bases from V and 8 bases from J, the junction contained 9 bases not matched to a gene. The CDR3 bases are TGTGCCACCAGGAGCGACAGGGTAGAAGGCTACACCTTC. Protein sequence: CATRSDRVEGYTF.

This chain joins TRBV10-3 and TRBJ2-6; D is perhaps TRBD1 (6 bases). V lost 6 bases, J lost 0 bases, and 6 bases lay in between. The CDR3 is 14 residues long. Per the germline V gene, CDR1 is ENHRY and CDR2 is SYGVKD. Written as DNA, the CDR3 is TGTGCCATCAGGACAGGCTCTGGGGCCAACGTCCTGACTTTC. This translates into CAIRTGSGANVLTF.

V usage is TRBV5-1 and J usage is TRBJ2-2; D is perhaps TRBD1 (6 bases). V lost 6 bases, J lost 3 bases, and 12 bases lay in between. CDR3 size: 14 residues. From germline, CDR1 is SGHRS and CDR2 YFSETQ. CDR3 bases: TGCGCCAGCACCGGGACATCGTACACCGGGGAGCTGTTTTTT. Its protein is CASTGTSYTGELFF.

This chain joins TRBV15 and TRBJ2-3, with D unclear. Germline V CDR1 and CDR2: LNHNV, YYDKDF (reference sequence). With 3 bases removed from V and 4 bases from J, the gap between germline ends came to 11 bases. The CDR3 loop spans 14 amino acids. CDR3 DNA: TGTGCCACCAGCAGGTCGCGCACGCCAGATACGCAGTATTTT. Amino acids: CATSRSRTPDTQYF.

V and J are TRBV7-3 and TRBJ2-1; 11 bases are a match to TRBD2. Germline V gene sequence: CDR1 SGHTA, CDR2 FQGTGA. This CDR3 spans 16 amino acids. V dropped 4 bases and J dropped 7; count of bases not matched to a gene: 9. The CDR3 region is CASSSTSGRKGNEQFF. The CDR3 nucleotides are TGTGCCAGCAGCTCAACTAGCGGGAGAAAGGGGAATGAGCAGTTCTTC. Filled out from reference TRBV7-3 and TRBJ2-1, the complete variable domain reads GAGVSQTPSNKVTEKGKYVELRCDPISGHTALYWYRQSLGQGPEFLIYFQGTGAADDSGLPNDRFFAVRPEGSVSTLKIQRTERGDSAVYLCASSSTSGRKGNEQFFGPGTRLTVL.

The rearrangement joins TRBV7-9 to TRBJ2-3; a weak D match, TRBD1 (5 bases). Trimming removed 3 bases at V and 3 bases at J, with 10 bases between. The germline V gene has CDR1 SEHNR and CDR2 FQNEAQ (reference sequence). This CDR3 contains 14 residues. The chain's CDR3 is CASSFYSGTDTQYF. The CDR3 nucleotides read TGTGCCAGCAGCTTCTATTCAGGGACAGATACGCAGTATTTT. The full variable domain, in which reference TRBV7-9 and TRBJ2-3 provide the parts outside the CDR3, is DTGVSQNPRHKITKRGQNVTFRCDPISEHNRLYWYRQTLGQGPEFLTYFQNEAQLEKSRLLSDRFSAERPKGSFSTLEIQRTEQGDSAMYLCASSFYSGTDTQYFGPGTRLTVL.

The chain carries TRBV28 and TRBJ2-5, with 9 bases that match TRBD1. The germline CDR1 and CDR2 sequences are MDHEN and SYDVKM. V was clipped by 5 bases and J by 4 bases; unmatched bases: 14. The CDR3 extends over 17 amino acids. The CDR3 coding sequence is TGTGCCAGCAGTCCGCTCCAACGGGACAGGGAAAGAGAGACCCAGTACTTC. This encodes CASSPLQRDRERETQYF.

The V call is TRBV9, the J call TRBJ2-2; D is undetermined. V shed 0 bases and J shed 0 bases, with 6 bases lying between them. The CDR3 contains 15 residues. Germline loops: CDR1 SGDLS, CDR2 YYNGEE. CDR3 in DNA: TGTGCCAGCAGCGTAGCCACTACGAACACCGGGGAGCTGTTTTTT. This codes for CASSVATTNTGELFF.

This clone was found once. The chain is built from TRBV5-1 and TRBJ1-1; D is ambiguous. CDR3 size: 14 residues. Deletions cut 0 bases from V and 1 base from J, with 7 bases between. The germline V gene has CDR1 SGHRS and CDR2 YFSETQ. CDR3 nucleotide sequence: TGCGCCAGCAGCTTGGAAGGCGGGAACACTGAAGCTTTCTTT. Protein: CASSLEGGNTEAFF.

The CDR3 nucleotides are TGTGCCAGCAGTCTCACCAGGGGAAGGAACTATGGCTACACCTTC. Protein: CASSLTRGRNYGYTF. V and J are TRBV6-5 and TRBJ1-2; maybe TRBD1 (6 bases). CDR3 size: 15 residues. Trimming took 5 bases from V and 2 from J, leaving 15 bases between them. Germline V gene lookup returns CDR1 MNHEY and CDR2 SVGAGI.

The rearrangement joins TRBV28 to TRBJ1-1; possible D gene TRBD1, 6 bases. The CDR3 sequence is 12 residues long. V was clipped by 3 bases and J by 11 bases, with 13 bases between them. Germline V gene sequence: CDR1 MDHEN, CDR2 SYDVKM. This CDR3 reads CASSLGGLWAFF. Here the CDR3 DNA reads TGTGCCAGCAGTTTGGGGGGGCTTTGGGCTTTCTTT.

The chain employs TRBV12-3 or TRBV12-4 and TRBJ2-5, with D tentatively TRBD1 (6 bases). The CDR3 length is 12 residues. The V gene lost 0 bases and the J gene lost 10 bases, with 9 bases spanning the gap. CDR3 DNA sequence: TGTGCCAGCAGTTTAGCTCAGGGGATCCAGTACTTC. Translated: CASSLAQGIQYF.

V is TRBV5-1 and J is TRBJ2-2; 12 bases are a match to TRBD1. CDR3 length equals 16 residues. V shed 0 bases, J shed 7 bases, and the junction held 4 bases outside the gene matches. Germline-derived CDR1 and CDR2 are SGHRS and YFSETQ. The CDR3 loop reads CASSLAGQGANGELFF. In DNA, the CDR3 is TGCGCCAGCAGCTTGGCGGGACAGGGGGCGAACGGGGAGCTGTTTTTT.